This note documents a single T cell receptor beta chain sequence. Its recognized antigen is unknown. No per-base quality is available; no much larger clone lies one base away. The germline V gene yields KGHSH for CDR1 and LQKENI for CDR2. The CDR3, cysteine through phenylalanine, is 14 amino acids long. The kept DNA is CDR3 alone, 42 bases in frame from the first base. The trim is 2 bases for V and 3 bases for J, with a gap of 10 bases between the germline ends. The treatment or condition tag for this specimen amounts to: oral pan-JAK inhibitor, 5-10 mg twice daily. From alopecia areata patients, peripheral blood was collected along with lesional scalp punch biopsies. PBMCs were isolated by density centrifugation and stained for CD3, CD4 and CD8, and CD4+ and CD8+ T cells were sorted on a FACSAria. The library was obtained by the immunoSEQ multiplex PCR assay. For TCR sequencing, RNA was extracted from every sample and reverse transcribed into cDNA to serve as template. First-strand cDNA was synthesized using SuperScript III with a 2:1 mix of oligo-dT and random hexamers. A synthetic immune receptor repertoire was used to measure amplification bias, and any remaining bias was corrected computationally. Per the original workflow: Raw reads were preprocessed to remove errors, and CDR3 was defined according to IMGT conventions as the region from the conserved cysteine to phenylalanine. Clonality was computed by normalizing Shannon entropy by log2 of the number of productive unique TCRs and subtracting the result from 1. Whether each scalp clone was CD4 or CD8 was inferred by checking scalp TCRbeta sequences against the CD4 and CD8 repertoires from sorted blood. In TCRdb, the immuneACCESS table is reduced to in-frame sequences with V and J assigned. These tables do not hold every clone; where another copy was compared, an unresolved V gene accounts for under half, and the others remain unexplained. The V and J calls and clone size are taken from that table; D and trimming were inferred from the DNA. The sample table lists some 170,000 clones, less than 75% of them with a count of one. Together, the top ten hold under 20% of the sample.

The data were obtained in a study of CD8+ T cells in alopecia areata (dated 2018 in TCRdb). Regarding the complete study: Treated patients were enrolled in an open-label pilot trial of oral tofacitinib at 5 to 10 mg twice daily for moderate-to-severe alopecia areata. Patients received tofacitinib for 6 to 18 months and were then followed off drug for 6 months to check for delayed response and recurrence. In treated patients, disease severity was measured using the SALT score, which gives the percentage of scalp surface area affected. High-throughput TCRbeta sequencing was used to examine T cell clonal expansion in alopecia areata in both the C3H/HeJ mouse model and human patients. On the human side, TCRbeta sequencing was run on scalp tissue and on sorted CD4+ and CD8+ peripheral blood T cells from healthy controls and from alopecia areata patients with either patchy or totalis/universalis disease. Patients on tofacitinib were biopsied at baseline and after 4 and 24 weeks of treatment, and several of the patients also had a later scalp biopsy. Clonality in the scalp was compared among normal scalp (n=4), patchy alopecia areata scalp (n=8), and alopecia totalis/universalis scalp (n=8). RNA came from the PAXgene miRNA kit for fixed scalp, the miRNeasy kit for PBMCs, and the RNeasy kit for mouse skin. immunoSEQ multiplex PCR using 35 Vbeta forward primers and 13 Jbeta reverse primers was used to amplify TCRbeta CDR3 regions. Overall study outcomes, separate from this receptor: Tofacitinib significantly lowered scalp clonality and the number of expanded CD8+ clones among the top 100 scalp clones. Because the treated cohort was small and had only one nonresponder, larger studies are needed to examine links between baseline CD8+ expansion and response. Scalp TCR repertoire analysis is complicated because resident alphabeta T cells in normal human skin are also sequenced, whereas mouse skin is dominated by gammadelta T cells. Compared with mice, TCR sequences shared between patients were less clear, possibly partly because of HLA diversity across the patient population. Many expanded lesional clones were found to persist in scalp and blood during tofacitinib treatment, and relapse after treatment cessation may be partly explained by this persistence. Compared with normal scalp, lesional scalp, particularly in alopecia totalis/universalis, had higher clonality and more expanded CD8+ clones, which suggests antigenic drive.

The sample was CD4+ T cells sorted from blood, taken at approximately week 56, from a patient treated with tofacitinib. The rearranged chain carries TRBV18 and TRBJ1-1, and perhaps TRBD1 as D gene, on 6 matching bases. This receptor was identified in a human donor with alopecia areata. The CDR3 reads CASSPNRADTEAFF. The sequenced DNA is TGTGCCAGCTCACCAAACAGGGCAGACACTGAAGCTTTCTTT.